This T cell receptor beta chain was found in a study of shared clonotypes between healthy human individuals. General study results and limits: Naive subsets tended to show greater estimated richness than memory subsets.

This CDR3 has 14 amino acids. Germline trimming cut 3 bases from V and 2 bases from J; bases unmatched to any gene: 4. Germline V lookup: CDR1 SNHLY, CDR2 FYNNEI. Of note for this clone: What it recognizes is unknown.

Sequencing was performed with immunoSEQ multiplex PCR; in TCRdb, only in-frame clones are kept and a portion is missing. Of some 350,000 clones in the sample, about 74% were seen once. This receptor was obtained from a man under 40 in good health. This sequence joins TRBV2 and TRBJ2-7, with 7 positions matching TRBD2. Sequencing was performed on memory CD4+ T cells sorted from blood. Subset of the sample: CD45RA-negative fraction. DNA of the CDR3: TGTGCCAGCAGTGAGGGGACTACTACCTACGAGCAGTACTTC. Amino acid sequence: CASSEGTTTYEQYF.